This T cell receptor (beta chain) emerged from a study of T cells in Graves' hyperthyroidism and ophthalmopathy (dated by TCRdb to between 2018 and 2021). At the level of the whole study: Peripheral blood was collected at initial diagnosis, before any treatment. Prospective prediction of ophthalmopathy was tested in an independent validation cohort of 18 to 20 hyperthyroidism patients and 15 to 17 patients who later progressed to ophthalmopathy. After blood sampling, hyperthyroidism patients were treated with methimazole at a starting dose of 30 mg daily, and ophthalmopathy patients were treated with high-dose intravenous methylprednisolone. TCR V-J signatures able to tell the groups apart were searched for in a discovery cohort of 90 to 100 patients, of whom more than 40 had Graves' ophthalmopathy and around 58 had stable Graves' hyperthyroidism. In about 6 Graves' hyperthyroidism patients, the study also compared T-cell repertoires from thyroid tissue with T-cell repertoires from blood. TCR Vbeta CDR3 sequencing of fewer than 150 peripheral blood samples (43 ophthalmopathy, 75 hyperthyroidism and about 17 progressor patients) is reported in the paper. The 80 to 100 discovery patients were randomly divided into training and test sets at a 7:3 ratio.

TCR beta CDR3 regions were amplified from RNA transcripts. A first-round RT-PCR of the TCR CDR3 used the HTBI primer set with the Qiagen OneStep RT-PCR kit. The libraries were constructed in a second round of multiplex PCR and then size-selected and purified. Paired-end sequencing of the libraries was performed with 100 bp reads on an Illumina HiSeq2000. The paper's data handling went like this. SOAPnuke was used to process the raw data, throwing out any read that contained adapters or uncalled bases, had a mean Phred below 15, or lacked an exact constant-primer or identifier match. COPE v1.2.5 was used to merge the high-quality paired reads, and each unique nucleotide sequence was defined as a clonotype. MiTCR v1.1 was used to align the clonotypes against IMGT TRBV, TRBD and TRBJ reference segments. The analysis included only V-J combinations with a frequency above 0.0001, which together covered around 99% of the repertoires. The TCS score was defined as F50 (clonal expansion) divided by E x V (chaos), with BLOSUM62-based TCRdist calculated between CDR3 peptides within each V-J. Welch's t-statistics and random forest reduced around 550 V-J features to roughly 13, which were used in a naive Bayes classifier (R e1071). TCRdb handled the public reads itself, with Q25 trimming in fastp and clone calling in MiXCR, and kept productive beta chains. Entries that share a CDR3 protein sequence are merged under the most common genes and DNA. TCRdb's processing, not the authors', yielded these V and J calls. This sample comprises fewer than 900,000 distinct CDR3 sequences, around 19% of them detected only once. The ten largest clones capture approximately 16% of the sample.

As for this clonotype: The specificity of this receptor is unknown. No quality values exist for individual bases; no much larger clone is one base distant.

Its CDR3 holds 15 amino acids, cysteine through phenylalanine. This entry keeps only the CDR3 DNA: 45 bases, framed from base 1. CDR1 is given as MNHEY and CDR2 as SVGEGT, both from the germline V gene. V trim: 5 bases; J trim: 6 bases; unmatched bases: 12. What the research found in general, with its limitations: Sample size was not statistically predetermined, and investigators were not blinded to group allocation. A 13 V-J signature model separated ophthalmopathy from stable hyperthyroidism, with about 90% sensitivity and approximately 81% specificity in cross-validation and 80%/75% in testing. Blood samples also contained most of the expanded thyroid clonotypes (frequency above 0.001), which suggests that blood repertoires may reflect thyroid immune responses. During validation, the model predicted progression to ophthalmopathy a median of roughly 7.1 months ahead of onset, with roughly 65% sensitivity and 72.22% specificity.

Hyperthyroidism patients were aged 18 to 65 years and newly diagnosed, with disease duration of less than 2 months. Any patient with an uncontrolled infection, another autoimmune disease, pregnancy or lactation was excluded. Clinical symptoms, serum thyroxine and TRAb, thyroid ultrasound, and orbital computed tomography formed the basis for the diagnoses. Blood from progressor patients was collected at the time of first diagnosis with hyperthyroidism, before any ophthalmopathy symptoms had appeared. PBMCs were separated from roughly 10 ml of fresh peripheral blood using Ficoll-Paque density gradient centrifugation. Patients classed as progressors first received a Graves' hyperthyroidism diagnosis and then went on to develop ophthalmopathy during follow-up. Total RNA was extracted using Trizol reagent, and RNA quality was assessed on an Agilent 2100 Bioanalyzer.

This clonotype was sampled from a woman aged 45-60 years with Graves' hyperthyroidism that later progressed to Graves' ophthalmopathy. The sample comprised blood. The chain couples TRBV6-2 or TRBV6-3 to TRBJ1-2, with TRBD1 identical over 7 junction bases. The DNA sequence is as follows: TGTGCCAGCAGTCTCGCCGGGACAGACTCCGATGGCTACACCTTC. Its product reads: CASSLAGTDSDGYTF.